This T cell receptor (beta chain) was profiled in a study of human T cells and chemical hapten exposure. Study information: 0.01% DPC was applied to the upper back in patch tests, which were read at 6 days.

This clonotype has more than one count but fewer than ten. CDR1 and CDR2 from the germline V gene are SGHTA and FQGNSA. Trimming removed 1 base from V and 2 bases from J, with 17 bases in between. This CDR3 spans 17 amino acids. The time point denotes: pre-sensitization, week 0. Sample treatment: therapeutic diphenylcyclopropenone sensitization with weekly scalp DPC. The donor pool consisted of alopecia patients aged 18 to 70 years, considered suitable for DPC. TCRdb re-analysed the RACE reads in MiXCR, keeping a single row per CDR3 protein. Here the sample spans under 300,000 distinct CDR3 sequences, 7.5% to 10% being singletons.

The V and J genes are TRBV7-2 and TRBJ1-2; D is unresolved. The starting material was whole blood, obtained in connection with sensitization to the hapten diphenylcyclopropenone (DPC). The TCR comes from a woman aged 40 to 55 with alopecia areata. Some clones in this sample may be carry-over from other donors' samples. CDR3 sequence: CASSLDVGSGGNYGYTF. As DNA, the CDR3 is TGTGCCAGCAGCTTAGATGTGGGGTCGGGCGGAAACTATGGCTACACCTTC.